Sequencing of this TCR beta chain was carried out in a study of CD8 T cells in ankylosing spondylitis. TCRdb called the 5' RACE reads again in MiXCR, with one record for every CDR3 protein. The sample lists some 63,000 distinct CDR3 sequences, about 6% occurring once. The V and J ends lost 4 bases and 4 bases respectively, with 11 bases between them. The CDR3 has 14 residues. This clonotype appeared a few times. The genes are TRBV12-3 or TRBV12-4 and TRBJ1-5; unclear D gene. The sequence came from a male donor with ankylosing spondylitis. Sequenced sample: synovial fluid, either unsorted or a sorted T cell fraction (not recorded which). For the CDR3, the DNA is TGTGCCAGCAGTTCGGACGGCTTTAATCAGCCCCAGCATTTT. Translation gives CASSSDGFNQPQHF.